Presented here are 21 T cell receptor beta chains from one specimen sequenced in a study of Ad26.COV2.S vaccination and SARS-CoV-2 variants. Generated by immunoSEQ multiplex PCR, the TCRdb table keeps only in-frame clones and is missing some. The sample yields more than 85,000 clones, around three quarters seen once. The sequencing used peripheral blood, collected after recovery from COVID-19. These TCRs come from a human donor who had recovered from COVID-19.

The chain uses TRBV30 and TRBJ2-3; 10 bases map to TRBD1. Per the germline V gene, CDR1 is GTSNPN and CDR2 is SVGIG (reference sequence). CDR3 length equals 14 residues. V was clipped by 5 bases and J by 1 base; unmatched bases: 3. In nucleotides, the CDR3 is TGTGCCTGGGGGGGACAGGGGCGCACAGATACGCAGTATTTT. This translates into CAWGGQGRTDTQYF.

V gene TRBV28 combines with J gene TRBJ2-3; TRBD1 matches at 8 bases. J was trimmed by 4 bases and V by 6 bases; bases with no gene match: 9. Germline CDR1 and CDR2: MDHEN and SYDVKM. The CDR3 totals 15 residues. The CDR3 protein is CASRPGTGGADTQYF. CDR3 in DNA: TGTGCCAGCAGGCCCGGGACAGGTGGGGCAGATACGCAGTATTTT.

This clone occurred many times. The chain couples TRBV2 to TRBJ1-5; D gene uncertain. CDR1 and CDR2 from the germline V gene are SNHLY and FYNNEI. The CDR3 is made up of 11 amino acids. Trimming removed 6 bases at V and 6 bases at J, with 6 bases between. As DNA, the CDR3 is TGTGCCAGCAGCATATCTCAGCCCCAGCATTTT. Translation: CASSISQPQHF.

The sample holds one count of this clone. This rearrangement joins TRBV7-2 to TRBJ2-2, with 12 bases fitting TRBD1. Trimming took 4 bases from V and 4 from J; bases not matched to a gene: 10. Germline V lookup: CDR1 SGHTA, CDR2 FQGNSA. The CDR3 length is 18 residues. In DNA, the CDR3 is TGTGCCAGCAGCTCAAAACCGGGACAGGGGGCTTTCACCGGGGAGCTGTTTTTT. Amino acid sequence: CASSSKPGQGAFTGELFF.

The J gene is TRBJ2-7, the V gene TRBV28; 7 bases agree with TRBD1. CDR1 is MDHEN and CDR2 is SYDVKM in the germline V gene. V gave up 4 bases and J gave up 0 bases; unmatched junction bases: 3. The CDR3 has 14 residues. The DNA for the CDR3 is TGTGCCAGCAGTTCGGGACAGAGCTCCTACGAGCAGTACTTC. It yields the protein CASSSGQSSYEQYF.

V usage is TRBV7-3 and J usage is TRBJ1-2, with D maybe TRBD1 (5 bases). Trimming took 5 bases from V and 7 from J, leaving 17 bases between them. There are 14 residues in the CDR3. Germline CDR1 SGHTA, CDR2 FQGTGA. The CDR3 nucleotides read TGTGCCAGCAGCCCTTCGCAGGGCGCGGGTGGCTACACCTTC. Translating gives CASSPSQGAGGYTF.

CDR3: CSVVNPPGQVFYEQFF. CDR3 sequence (DNA): TGCAGCGTTGTGAATCCCCCGGGACAGGTTTTTTATGAGCAGTTCTTC. The V and J genes are TRBV29-1 and TRBJ2-1; 8 bases line up with TRBD1. The CDR3 runs to 16 residues. From germline, CDR1 is SQVTM and CDR2 ANQGSEA. The V segment lost 4 bases and the J segment 8 bases; nucleotides outside the gene matches: 16.

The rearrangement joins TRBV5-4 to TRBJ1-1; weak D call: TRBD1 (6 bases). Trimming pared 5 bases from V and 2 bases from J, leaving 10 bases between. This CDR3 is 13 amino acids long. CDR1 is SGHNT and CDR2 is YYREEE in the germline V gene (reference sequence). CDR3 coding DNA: TGTGCCAGCAGTGGACAGTCAAACACTGAAGCTTTCTTT. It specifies CASSGQSNTEAFF. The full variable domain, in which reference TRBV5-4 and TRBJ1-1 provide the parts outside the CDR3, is ETGVTQSPTHLIKTRGQQVTLRCSSQSGHNTVSWYQQALGQGPQFIFQYYREEENGRGNFPPRFSGLQFPNYSSELNVNALELDDSALYLCASSGQSNTEAFFGQGTRLTVV.

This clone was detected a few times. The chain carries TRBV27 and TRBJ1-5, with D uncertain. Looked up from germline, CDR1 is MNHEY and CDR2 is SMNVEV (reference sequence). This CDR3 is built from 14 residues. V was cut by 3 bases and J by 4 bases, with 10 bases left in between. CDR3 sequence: CASSFRGSNQPQHF. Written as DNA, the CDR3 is TGTGCCAGCAGTTTTAGAGGGTCGAATCAGCCCCAGCATTTT.

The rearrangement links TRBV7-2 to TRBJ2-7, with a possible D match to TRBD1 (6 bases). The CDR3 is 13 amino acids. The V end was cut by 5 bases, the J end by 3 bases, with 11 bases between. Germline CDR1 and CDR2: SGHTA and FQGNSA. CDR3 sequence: CASSGRQDYEQYF. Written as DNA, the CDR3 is TGTGCCAGCAGCGGTCGACAGGACTACGAGCAGTACTTC.

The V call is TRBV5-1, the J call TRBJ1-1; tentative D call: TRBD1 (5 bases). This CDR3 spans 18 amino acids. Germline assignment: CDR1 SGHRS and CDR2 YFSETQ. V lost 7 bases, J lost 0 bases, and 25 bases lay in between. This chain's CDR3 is CASDLGGDVSSMNTEAFF. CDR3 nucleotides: TGCGCCAGCGACTTGGGAGGGGACGTCTCCTCCATGAACACTGAAGCTTTCTTT.

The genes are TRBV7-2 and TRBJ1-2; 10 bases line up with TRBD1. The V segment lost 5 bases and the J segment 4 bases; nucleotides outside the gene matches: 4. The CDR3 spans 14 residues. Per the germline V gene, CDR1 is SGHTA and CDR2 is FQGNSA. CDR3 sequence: CASSNGQGVYGYTF. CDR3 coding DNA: TGTGCCAGCAGCAATGGACAGGGGGTCTATGGCTACACCTTC.

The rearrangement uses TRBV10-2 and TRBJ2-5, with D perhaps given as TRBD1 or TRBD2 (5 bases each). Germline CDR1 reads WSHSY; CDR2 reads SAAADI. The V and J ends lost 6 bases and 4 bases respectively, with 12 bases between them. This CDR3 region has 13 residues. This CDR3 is CASSRGRGETQYF. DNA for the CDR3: TGCGCCAGCAGCCGGGGAAGGGGAGAGACCCAGTACTTC.

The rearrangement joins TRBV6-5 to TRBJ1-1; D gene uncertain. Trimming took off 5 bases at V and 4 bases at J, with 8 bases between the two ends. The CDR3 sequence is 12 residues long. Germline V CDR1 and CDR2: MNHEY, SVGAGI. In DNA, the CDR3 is TGTGCCAGCAGTCAGGAGGCCACTGAAGCTTTCTTT. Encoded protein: CASSQEATEAFF.

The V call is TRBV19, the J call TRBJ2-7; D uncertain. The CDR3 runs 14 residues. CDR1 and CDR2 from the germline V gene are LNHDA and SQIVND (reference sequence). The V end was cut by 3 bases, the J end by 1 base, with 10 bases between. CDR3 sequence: CASSIFRRSYEQYF. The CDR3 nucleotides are TGTGCCAGTAGTATCTTTCGCAGGTCCTACGAGCAGTACTTC.

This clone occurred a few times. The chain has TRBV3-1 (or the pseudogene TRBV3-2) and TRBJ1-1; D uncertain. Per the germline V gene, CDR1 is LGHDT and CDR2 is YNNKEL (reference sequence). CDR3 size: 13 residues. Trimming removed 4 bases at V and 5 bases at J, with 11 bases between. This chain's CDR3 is CASSRYRGTEAFF. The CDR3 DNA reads TGTGCCAGCAGCCGCTACAGAGGGACTGAAGCTTTCTTT.

The CDR3 region has the DNA TGTGCCAGCAGCTTCGGACTAGCGGGGGGGAGTACAGATACGCAGTATTTT. This encodes CASSFGLAGGSTDTQYF. V and J are TRBV5-4 and TRBJ2-3; TRBD2 matches 15 bases. CDR1 SGHNT and CDR2 YYREEE come from the germline V gene (reference sequence). After removal of 2 bases from V and 3 bases from J, the junction contained 4 bases not matched to a gene. The CDR3 runs 17 residues.

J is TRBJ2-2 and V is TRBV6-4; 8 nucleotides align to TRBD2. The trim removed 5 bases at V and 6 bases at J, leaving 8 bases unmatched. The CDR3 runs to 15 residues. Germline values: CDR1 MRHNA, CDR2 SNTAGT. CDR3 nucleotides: TGTGCCAGCAGTTCGGGACTAGGGGGGCCCGGGGAGCTGTTTTTT. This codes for CASSSGLGGPGELFF.

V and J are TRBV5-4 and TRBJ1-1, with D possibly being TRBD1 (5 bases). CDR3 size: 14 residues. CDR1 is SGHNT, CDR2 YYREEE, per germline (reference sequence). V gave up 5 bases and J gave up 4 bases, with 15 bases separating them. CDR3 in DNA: TGTGCCAGCAGTCAGGACGGGGGAATCACTGAAGCTTTCTTT. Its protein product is CASSQDGGITEAFF.

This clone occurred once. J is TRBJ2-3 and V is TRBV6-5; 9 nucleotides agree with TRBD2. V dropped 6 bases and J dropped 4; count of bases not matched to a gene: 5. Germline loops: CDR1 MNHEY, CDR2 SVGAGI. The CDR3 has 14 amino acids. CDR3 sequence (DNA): TGTGCCAGCAGGCGAGCTAGCGGGGCAGATACGCAGTATTTT. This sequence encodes CASRRASGADTQYF.

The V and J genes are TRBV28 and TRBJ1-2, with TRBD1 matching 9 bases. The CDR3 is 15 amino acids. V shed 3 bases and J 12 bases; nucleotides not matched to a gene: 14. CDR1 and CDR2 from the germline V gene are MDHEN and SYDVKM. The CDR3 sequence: CASSLGPGTGNTHTF. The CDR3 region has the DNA TGTGCCAGCAGTTTGGGCCCCGGGACAGGGAATACCCACACCTTC.